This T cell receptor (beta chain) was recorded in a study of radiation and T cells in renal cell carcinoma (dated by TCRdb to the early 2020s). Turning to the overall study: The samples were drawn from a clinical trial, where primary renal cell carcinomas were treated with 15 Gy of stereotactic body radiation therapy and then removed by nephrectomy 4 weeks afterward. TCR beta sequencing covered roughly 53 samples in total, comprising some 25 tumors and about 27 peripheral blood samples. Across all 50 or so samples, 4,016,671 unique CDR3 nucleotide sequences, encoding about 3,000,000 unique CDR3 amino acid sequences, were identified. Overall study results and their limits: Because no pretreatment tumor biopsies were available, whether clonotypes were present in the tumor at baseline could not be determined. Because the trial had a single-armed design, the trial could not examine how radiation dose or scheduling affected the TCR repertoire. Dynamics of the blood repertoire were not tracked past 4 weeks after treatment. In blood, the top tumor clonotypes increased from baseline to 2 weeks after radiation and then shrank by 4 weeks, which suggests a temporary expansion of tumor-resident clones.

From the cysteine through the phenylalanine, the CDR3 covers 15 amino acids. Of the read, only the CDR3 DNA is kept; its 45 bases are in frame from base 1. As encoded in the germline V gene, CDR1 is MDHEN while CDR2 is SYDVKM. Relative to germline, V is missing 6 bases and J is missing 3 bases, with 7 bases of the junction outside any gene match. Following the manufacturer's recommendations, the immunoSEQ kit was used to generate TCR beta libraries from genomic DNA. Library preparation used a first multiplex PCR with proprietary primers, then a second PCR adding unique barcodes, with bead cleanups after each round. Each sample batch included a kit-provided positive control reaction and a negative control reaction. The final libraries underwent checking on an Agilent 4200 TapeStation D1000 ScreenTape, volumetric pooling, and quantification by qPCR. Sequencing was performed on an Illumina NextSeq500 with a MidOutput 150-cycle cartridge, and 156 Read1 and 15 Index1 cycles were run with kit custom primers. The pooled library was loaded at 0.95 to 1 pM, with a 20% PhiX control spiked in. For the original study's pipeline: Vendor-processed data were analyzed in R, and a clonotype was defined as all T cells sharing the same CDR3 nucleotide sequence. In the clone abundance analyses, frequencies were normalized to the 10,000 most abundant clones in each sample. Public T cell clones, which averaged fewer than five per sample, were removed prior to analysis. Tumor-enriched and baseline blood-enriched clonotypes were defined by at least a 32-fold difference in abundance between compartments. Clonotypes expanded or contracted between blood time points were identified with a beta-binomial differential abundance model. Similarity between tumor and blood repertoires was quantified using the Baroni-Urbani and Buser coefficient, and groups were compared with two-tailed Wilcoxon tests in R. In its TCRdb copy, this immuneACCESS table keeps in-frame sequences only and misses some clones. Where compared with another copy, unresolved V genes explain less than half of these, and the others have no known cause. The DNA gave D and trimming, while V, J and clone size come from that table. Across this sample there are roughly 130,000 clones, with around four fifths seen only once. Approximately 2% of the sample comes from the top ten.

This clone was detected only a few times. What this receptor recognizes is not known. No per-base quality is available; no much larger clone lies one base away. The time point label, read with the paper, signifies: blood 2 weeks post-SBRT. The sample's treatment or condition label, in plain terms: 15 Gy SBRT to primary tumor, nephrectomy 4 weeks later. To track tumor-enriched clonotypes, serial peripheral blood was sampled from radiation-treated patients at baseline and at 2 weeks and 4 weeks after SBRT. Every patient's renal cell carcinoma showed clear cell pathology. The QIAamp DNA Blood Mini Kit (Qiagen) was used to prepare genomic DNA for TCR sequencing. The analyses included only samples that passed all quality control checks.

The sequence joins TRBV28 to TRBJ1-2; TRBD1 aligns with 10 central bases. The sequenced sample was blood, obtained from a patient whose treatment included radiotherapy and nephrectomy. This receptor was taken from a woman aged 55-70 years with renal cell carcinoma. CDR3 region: CASREGTGVYYGYTF. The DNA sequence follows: TGTGCCAGCAGGGAAGGGACAGGGGTTTACTATGGCTACACCTTC.